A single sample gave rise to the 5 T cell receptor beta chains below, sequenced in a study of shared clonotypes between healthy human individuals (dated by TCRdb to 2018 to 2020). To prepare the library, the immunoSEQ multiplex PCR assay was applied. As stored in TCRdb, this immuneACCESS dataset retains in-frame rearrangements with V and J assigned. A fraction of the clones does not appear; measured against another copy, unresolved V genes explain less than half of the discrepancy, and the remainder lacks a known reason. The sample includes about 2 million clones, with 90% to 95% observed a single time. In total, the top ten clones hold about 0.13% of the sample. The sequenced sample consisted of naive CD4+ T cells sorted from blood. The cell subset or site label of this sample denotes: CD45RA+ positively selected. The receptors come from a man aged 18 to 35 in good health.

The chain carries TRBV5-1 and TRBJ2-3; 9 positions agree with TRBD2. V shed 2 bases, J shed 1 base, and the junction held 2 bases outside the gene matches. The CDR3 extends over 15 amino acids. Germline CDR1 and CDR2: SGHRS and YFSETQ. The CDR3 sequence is CASSFERGGTDTQYF. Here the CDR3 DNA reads TGCGCCAGCAGCTTTGAGCGGGGGGGCACAGATACGCAGTATTTT.

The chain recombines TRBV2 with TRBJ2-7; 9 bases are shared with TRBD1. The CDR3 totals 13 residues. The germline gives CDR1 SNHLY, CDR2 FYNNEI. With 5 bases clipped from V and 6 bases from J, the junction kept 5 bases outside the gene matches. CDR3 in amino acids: CASSRTGVVEQYF. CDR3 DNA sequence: TGTGCCAGCAGTCGGACAGGGGTCGTCGAGCAGTACTTC.

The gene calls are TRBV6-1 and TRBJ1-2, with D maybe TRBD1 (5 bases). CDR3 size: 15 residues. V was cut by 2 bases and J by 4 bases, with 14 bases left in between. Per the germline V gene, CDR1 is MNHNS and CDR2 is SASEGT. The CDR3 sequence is CASSEWGGSSYGYTF. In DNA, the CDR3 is TGTGCCAGCAGTGAATGGGGGGGGTCTAGCTATGGCTACACCTTC.

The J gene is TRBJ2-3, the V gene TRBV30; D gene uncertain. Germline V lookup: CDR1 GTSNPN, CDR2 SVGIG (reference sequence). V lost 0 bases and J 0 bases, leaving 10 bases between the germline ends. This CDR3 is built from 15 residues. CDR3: CAWSVGKGSTDTQYF. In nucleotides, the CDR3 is TGTGCCTGGAGTGTAGGGAAAGGGAGCACAGATACGCAGTATTTT.

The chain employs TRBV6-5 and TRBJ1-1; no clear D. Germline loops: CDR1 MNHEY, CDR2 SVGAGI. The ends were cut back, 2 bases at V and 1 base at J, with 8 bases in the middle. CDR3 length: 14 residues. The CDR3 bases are TGTGCCAGCAGTTACGACGGGCAGAACACTGAAGCTTTCTTT. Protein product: CASSYDGQNTEAFF.